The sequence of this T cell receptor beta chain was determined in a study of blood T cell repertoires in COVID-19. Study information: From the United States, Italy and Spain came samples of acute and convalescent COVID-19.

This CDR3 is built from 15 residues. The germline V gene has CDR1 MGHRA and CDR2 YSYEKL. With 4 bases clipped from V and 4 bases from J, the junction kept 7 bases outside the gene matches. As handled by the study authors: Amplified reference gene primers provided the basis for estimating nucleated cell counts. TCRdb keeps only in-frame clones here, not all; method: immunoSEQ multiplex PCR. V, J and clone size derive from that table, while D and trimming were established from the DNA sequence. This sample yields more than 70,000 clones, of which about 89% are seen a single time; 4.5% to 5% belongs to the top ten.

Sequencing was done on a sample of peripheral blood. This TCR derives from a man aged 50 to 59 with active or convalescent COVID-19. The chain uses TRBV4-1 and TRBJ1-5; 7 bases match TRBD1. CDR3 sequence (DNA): TGCGCCAGCAGCCTCGATGGGGACAGTAATCAGCCCCAGCATTTT. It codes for CASSLDGDSNQPQHF.